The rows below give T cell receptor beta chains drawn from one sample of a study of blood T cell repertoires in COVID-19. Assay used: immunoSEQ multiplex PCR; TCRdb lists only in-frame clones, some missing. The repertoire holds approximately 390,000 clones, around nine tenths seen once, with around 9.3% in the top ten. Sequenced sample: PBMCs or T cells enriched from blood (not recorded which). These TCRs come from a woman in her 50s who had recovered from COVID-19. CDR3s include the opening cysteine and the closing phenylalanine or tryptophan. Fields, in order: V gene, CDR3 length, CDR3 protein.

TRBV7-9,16,CASSLAQTGQRETQYF
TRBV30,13,CAWSNRGSGELFF
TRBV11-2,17,CASRDPGQIGSGNTIYF
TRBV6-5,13,CASSTGSPYGYTF
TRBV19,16,CASSITQGSRPYEQYF
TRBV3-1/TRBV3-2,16,CASSPYAPLSSEKLFF
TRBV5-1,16,CASSLRTGQELNTIYF
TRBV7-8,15,CASSNRDRAGQPQHF
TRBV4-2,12,CASSQDSGELFF
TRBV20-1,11,CSELQDQPQHF
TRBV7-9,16,CASSYPRDRANTEAFF
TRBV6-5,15,CASSRDRANNQPQHF
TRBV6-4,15,CASSDSTGGADTQYF
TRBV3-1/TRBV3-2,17,CASSQDPPGHPTHEQYF
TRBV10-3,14,CAISFEGGGQPQHF
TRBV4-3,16,CASSQQTGGTNYEQYF
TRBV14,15,CASSRSGTGQYEQYF